Below are 15 T cell receptor beta chains sequenced from a single sample in a study of spatial heterogeneity in lung cancer. TCRdb redid the calling of the 5' RACE reads with MiXCR, one entry per CDR3 protein. The table lists around 45,000 distinct CDR3 sequences, approximately 24% of them singletons. Time point meaning: blood at routine non-recurrence follow-up after resection. Sequenced here: PBMCs, sampled at follow-up. The receptors were sampled from a female donor with early-stage non-small cell lung cancer.

This clonotype was seen at least ten times. V is TRBV7-9 and J is TRBJ1-2; D is unresolved. The V end lost 7 bases, the J end lost 2 bases, and 8 bases lay between the germline ends. The CDR3 spans 12 residues. The germline gives CDR1 SEHNR, CDR2 FQNEAQ (reference sequence). The CDR3 nucleotides are TGTGCCAGCACAGGAGAGAACTATGGCTACACCTTC. Translation gives CASTGENYGYTF.

The rearrangement uses TRBV2 and TRBJ2-1; no clear D. Germline values: CDR1 SNHLY, CDR2 FYNNEI. The length of the CDR3 is 13 residues. The V end lost 4 bases, the J end lost 5 bases, and 9 bases lay between the germline ends. The CDR3 DNA is TGTGCCAGCAGTGTAGGCCAGAACAATGAGCAGTTCTTC. The encoded protein is CASSVGQNNEQFF.

This clonotype was seen only once. The chain joins TRBV7-3 to TRBJ2-5, with D possibly TRBD2 on 6 matching bases. The CDR3 contains 14 residues. Germline V gene data show CDR1 as SGHTA and CDR2 as FQGTGA. V lost 5 bases, J lost 7 bases, and 17 bases lay in between. The CDR3 region has the DNA TGTGCCAGCAGCCTCGTCCCGGGAGTAGGGACCCAGTACTTC. Its translation: CASSLVPGVGTQYF.

The CDR3 is CASSSTPKGGVTGELFF. CDR3 sequence (DNA): TGTGCCAGCAGCTCAACCCCAAAGGGGGGGGTGACCGGGGAGCTGTTTTTT. This rearrangement joins TRBV27 to TRBJ2-2; perhaps TRBD2 as D (7 bases). Between the trimmed V and J ends, which lost 6 bases and 5 bases, there was a span of 22 bases. Germline V CDR1 and CDR2: MNHEY, SMNVEV (reference sequence). This CDR3 has 17 residues.

The V gene is TRBV6-5, the J gene TRBJ1-6; D unclear. Trimming cost V 6 bases and J 13 bases, with 10 bases left between them. Germline V lookup: CDR1 MNHEY, CDR2 SVGAGI. This CDR3 is 11 amino acids long. DNA of the CDR3: TGTGCCAGCAGCCTCCTTTTTCCCCTCCACTTT. The encoded protein is CASSLLFPLHF.

This clonotype was recorded a few times. The rearrangement joins TRBV11-2 to TRBJ2-5; possibly TRBD1 or TRBD2 for D (6 bases each). CDR1 and CDR2 (germline): SGHAT, FQNNGV. V was shortened by 3 bases and J by 0 bases, with 11 bases between the two germline ends. The CDR3 runs 15 residues. CDR3 sequence: CASSFQGGYQETQYF. For the CDR3, the DNA is TGTGCCAGCAGCTTCCAAGGGGGGTACCAAGAGACCCAGTACTTC.

The rearrangement links TRBV3-1 to TRBJ2-1; 9 nucleotides match TRBD2. CDR3 length: 16 amino acids. The germline gives CDR1 LGHDT, CDR2 YNNKEL (reference sequence). Trimming removed 0 bases from V and 9 bases from J; junction bases left unmatched: 9. The CDR3, as DNA: TGTGCCAGCAGCCAAGATTTGGCGGGAGGGGCAGTTGAGCAGTTCTTC. Its translation is CASSQDLAGGAVEQFF.

This clonotype has at least ten counts. V and J are TRBV14 and TRBJ2-6; D gene ambiguous. Germline-derived CDR1 and CDR2 are SGHDN and FVKESK. This CDR3 is 19 amino acids long. Trimming stripped 0 bases from V and 2 bases from J, with 17 bases between. The CDR3 DNA reads TGTGCCAGCAGCCAAGATTACCCCTTCGGTGGGACTGGGGCCAACGTCCTGACTTTC. Its protein is CASSQDYPFGGTGANVLTF.

This clonotype has only a few counts. The V call is TRBV29-1, the J call TRBJ2-5, with 12 bases fitting TRBD2. This CDR3 spans 15 amino acids. Germline V gene sequence: CDR1 SQVTM, CDR2 ANQGSEA. Trimming removed 2 bases from V and 7 bases from J; junction bases left unmatched: 8. CDR3 sequence reads: CSVERLAGEGGTQYF. The CDR3 coding sequence is TGCAGCGTTGAAAGACTAGCGGGAGAGGGGGGGACCCAGTACTTC. The complete variable domain, with remaining parts taken from reference TRBV29-1 and TRBJ2-5, reads SAVISQKPSRDICQRGTSLTIQCQVDSQVTMMFWYRQQPGQSLTLIATANQGSEATYESGFVIDKFPISRPNLTFSTLTVSNMSPEDSSIYLCSVERLAGEGGTQYFGPGTRLLVL.

This clonotype has ten or more counts. This chain joins TRBV2 and TRBJ1-1; TRBD1 is a possible D gene (6 bases). Germline CDR1 SNHLY, CDR2 FYNNEI. The CDR3 is made up of 13 amino acids. V was pared by 6 bases and J by 4 bases, with 12 bases between. As DNA, the CDR3 is TGTGCCAGCAGCCTTCAGGGGCCCACTGAAGCTTTCTTT. Protein sequence: CASSLQGPTEAFF.

This clonotype has at least ten counts. The genes are TRBV11-2 and TRBJ2-3, with D uncertain. V was clipped by 3 bases and J by 0 bases, with 7 bases between them. CDR1 and CDR2 (germline): SGHAT, FQNNGV. The CDR3 length is 14 residues. CDR3 DNA sequence: TGTGCCAGCAGCTTCCGAGTTAGCACAGATACGCAGTATTTT. It encodes CASSFRVSTDTQYF.

This clonotype was recorded at least ten times. The chain carries TRBV18 and TRBJ1-6, with D possibly being TRBD1 (6 bases). Trimming took 1 base from V and 2 from J, leaving 12 bases between them. Germline CDR1 and CDR2: KGHSH and LQKENI. The CDR3 is made up of 17 amino acids. The DNA of the CDR3 is TGTGCCAGCTCACCACAGGGGGGAGCCCCCTATAATTCACCCCTCCACTTT. Protein product: CASSPQGGAPYNSPLHF.

This clonotype occurred many times. The rearrangement links TRBV20-1 to TRBJ1-1, with D perhaps TRBD1 (5 bases). The V end lost 1 base, the J end lost 4 bases, and 22 bases lay between the germline ends. The CDR3 runs 17 residues. Germline CDR1 is DFQATT and CDR2 is SNEGSKA (reference sequence). CDR3 region: CSARVGTLGLQRTEAFF. The CDR3, as DNA: TGCAGTGCTAGAGTAGGGACTTTAGGTTTGCAGCGCACTGAAGCTTTCTTT.

The chain combines TRBV7-9 with TRBJ2-7, with 8 bases fitting TRBD1. The CDR3 has 12 amino acids. Germline CDR1 and CDR2: SEHNR and FQNEAQ (reference sequence). V lost 3 bases and J lost 6; bases outside the gene matches: 1. CDR3 residues: CASSFGQGEQYV. Written as DNA, the CDR3 is TGTGCCAGCAGCTTCGGACAGGGCGAGCAGTACGTC.

This clonotype was observed a handful of times. The chain uses TRBV12-5 and TRBJ2-7, with a possible D match to TRBD1 (5 bases). Between the trimmed V and J ends, which lost 2 bases and 0 bases, there was a span of 20 bases. This CDR3 contains 18 residues. Per germline, CDR1 LGHNT and CDR2 FRNRAP. The CDR3: CASGLITLSQGSSYEQYF. The CDR3 DNA is TGTGCTAGTGGTTTGATAACGCTGTCGCAGGGAAGCTCCTACGAGCAGTACTTC.